Listed here are 7 T cell receptor beta chains from one sample, sequenced in a study of Graves' ophthalmopathy and Graves' hyperthyroidism. Amplification of TCR beta CDR3 regions used RNA transcripts. HTBI-primed RT-PCR formed the first round, and a multiplex PCR formed the second. TCRdb recomputed calls from the multiplex PCR reads with MiXCR, one row per CDR3 protein. Among a few hundred thousand distinct CDR3 sequences, about 16% were seen once, and the ten largest hold roughly 7%. Material: peripheral blood. These receptors were taken from a woman younger than 30 with stable Graves' hyperthyroidism.

There are many counts of this clonotype. J is TRBJ1-2 and V is TRBV6-1; TRBD1 is a possible D gene (5 bases). Germline loops: CDR1 MNHNS, CDR2 SASEGT. V shed 8 bases and J shed 5 bases, with 15 bases lying between them. The CDR3 has 13 amino acids. The CDR3 loop reads CASLSGDGYGYTF. The CDR3 DNA sequence: TGTGCCAGCCTGAGTGGGGACGGGTATGGCTACACCTTC.

This clonotype appeared many times. The rearrangement links TRBV7-3 to TRBJ1-1; 9 positions agree with TRBD1. CDR1 and CDR2 (germline): SGHTA, FQGTGA. J gave up 4 bases and V 6 bases, and 3 bases lay outside the gene matches. The CDR3 spans 13 residues. In DNA, the CDR3 is TGTGCCAGCAGGCGGGACAGGGTCACTGAAGCTTTCTTT. It yields the protein CASRRDRVTEAFF.

This clonotype was seen at least ten times. V is TRBV7-2 and J is TRBJ1-5; D not resolved. Trimming took 5 bases from V and 7 from J, leaving 15 bases between them. The V gene's germline CDR1 is SGHTA and CDR2 FQGNSA. This CDR3 comprises 14 residues. The chain's CDR3 is CASSMTVVGQPQHF. In DNA form, the CDR3 reads TGTGCCAGCAGCATGACGGTGGTCGGACAGCCCCAGCATTTT. Together with reference TRBV7-2 and TRBJ1-5, the CDR3 gives the full variable domain: GAGVSQSPSNKVTEKGKDVELRCDPISGHTALYWYRQSLGQGLEFLIYFQGNSAPDKSGLPSDRFSAERTGGSVSTLTIQRTQQEDSAVYLCASSMTVVGQPQHFGDGTRLSIL.

This clonotype was observed many times. The CDR3 ends on some other residue instead of the conserved phenylalanine or tryptophan, so this is likely a read error. This chain connects TRBV28 to TRBJ2-7, with D possibly matching TRBD1 (7 bases). V lost 10 bases and J lost 1, with 17 bases in between. The CDR3 runs 14 residues. Germline assignment: CDR1 MDHEN and CDR2 SYDVKM. The CDR3 region is CATRPGGRSYEQYL. DNA of the CDR3: TGTGCCACCAGACCAGGGGGGCGGTCCTACGAGCAGTACCTC.

This clonotype was detected many times. The chain employs TRBV7-2 and TRBJ1-1, with a weak D call TRBD1 (5 bases). The CDR3 sequence is 15 residues long. CDR1 and CDR2 (germline): SGHTA, FQGNSA. The germline V and J ends were trimmed by 2 bases and 3 bases, with 13 bases remaining between them. The CDR3 DNA reads as TGTGCCAGCAGCTTACTAACAGGACGCTACACTGAAGCTTTCTTT. Protein: CASSLLTGRYTEAFF.

The V call is TRBV5-1, the J call TRBJ2-7; D tentatively reads TRBD1 or TRBD2 (5 bases each). The CDR3 spans 15 residues. Germline V lookup: CDR1 SGHRS, CDR2 YFSETQ. V lost 0 bases and J 0 bases, leaving 10 bases between the germline ends. CDR3 DNA sequence: TGCGCCAGCAGCTTGGGGGGGTCTGGCTCCTACGAGCAGTACTTC. It encodes CASSLGGSGSYEQYF.

This clonotype has at least ten counts. The rearrangement links TRBV5-1 to TRBJ1-1; possibly TRBD1 for D (5 bases). Trimming took off 2 bases at V and 0 bases at J, with 26 bases between the two ends. The CDR3 is made up of 20 amino acids. Germline loops: CDR1 SGHRS, CDR2 YFSETQ. The CDR3 reads CASSFRLGELGSGMNTEAFF. CDR3 nucleotide sequence: TGCGCCAGCAGCTTTAGGCTAGGGGAATTGGGCAGCGGTATGAACACTGAAGCTTTCTTT.